Following are 29 T cell receptor beta chains from one sample sequenced in a study of blood T cell repertoires in COVID-19. The data were produced by immunoSEQ multiplex PCR, yet TCRdb's version contains in-frame clones alone and is incomplete. There are fewer than 85,000 clones in the sample; over 65% occur only once, and 35% to 45% lies in the top ten. Sequencing input: peripheral blood. The receptors originated from a woman in her 70s with acute or convalescent COVID-19.

The V and J genes are TRBV27 and TRBJ1-5, with D tentatively TRBD1 (5 bases). The germline V gene encodes CDR1 MNHEY and CDR2 SMNVEV (reference sequence). The CDR3 has 13 residues. The V end lost 6 bases, the J end lost 5 bases, and 11 bases lay between the germline ends. In nucleotides, the CDR3 is TGTGCCAGCAGGTCGCAGGGCGATCAGCCCCAGCATTTT. Amino acid sequence: CASRSQGDQPQHF.

The chain recombines TRBV10-3 with TRBJ2-2; weak D call: TRBD1 (6 bases). CDR3 size: 14 residues. Germline lookup yields CDR1 ENHRY and CDR2 SYGVKD. V lost 0 bases and J lost 5, with 7 bases in between. The CDR3 sequence: CAISESQGTGELFF. The DNA of the CDR3 is TGTGCCATCAGTGAGTCGCAGGGGACCGGGGAGCTGTTTTTT.

The count of this clone is one. This chain links TRBV9 with TRBJ1-1, with D perhaps matching TRBD1 (5 bases). The CDR3 covers 14 residues. Between the trimmed V and J ends, which lost 4 bases and 2 bases, there was a span of 12 bases. Looked up from germline, CDR1 is SGDLS and CDR2 is YYNGEE. The CDR3 bases are TGTGCCAGCAGCACCTCAACAGGTAACACTGAAGCTTTCTTT. It codes for CASSTSTGNTEAFF.

This clone was observed once. The rearrangement joins TRBV5-1 to TRBJ2-1; D may be TRBD2 (5 bases). The CDR3 covers 15 residues. V dropped 2 bases and J dropped 2 bases, with 11 bases sitting between them. Germline CDR1 is SGHRS and CDR2 is YFSETQ. Here the CDR3 reads CASSLRSGTYNEQFF. CDR3 nucleotide sequence: TGCGCCAGCAGCTTAAGATCCGGGACCTACAATGAGCAGTTCTTC.

Only one count was recorded for this clone. The chain combines TRBV5-1 with TRBJ2-1; a possible D gene is TRBD1 (6 bases). Germline V lookup: CDR1 SGHRS, CDR2 YFSETQ. The CDR3 loop spans 12 amino acids. V lost 2 bases and J 8 bases, leaving 8 bases between the germline ends. In DNA, the CDR3 is TGCGCCAGCAGCTTACAGGGACATGAGCAGTTCTTC. This codes for CASSLQGHEQFF.

This rearrangement joins TRBV28 to TRBJ1-5, with a possible D match to TRBD1 (5 bases). Germline V gene sequence: CDR1 MDHEN, CDR2 SYDVKM. The CDR3 totals 15 residues. Trimming took off 4 bases at V and 2 bases at J, with 12 bases between the two ends. The CDR3 region has the DNA TGTGCCAGCAGTTGGGGGAGGGCAGGCAATCAGCCCCAGCATTTT. Protein sequence: CASSWGRAGNQPQHF.

The V call is TRBV7-3, the J call TRBJ1-1; D is unclear. The CDR3 is 11 residues long. V shed 5 bases and J shed 10 bases, with 11 bases lying between them. Germline CDR1 and CDR2: SGHTA and FQGTGA. CDR3 sequence: CASSGESGAFF. For the CDR3, the DNA is TGTGCCAGCAGCGGGGAGTCGGGAGCTTTCTTT.

The chain joins TRBV6-1 to TRBJ1-2, with a possible D match to TRBD1 (5 bases). Trimming left V 2 bases short and J 5 bases short, with 18 bases between. This CDR3 comprises 16 residues. Per germline, CDR1 MNHNS and CDR2 SASEGT. CDR3 coding DNA: TGTGCCAGCAGTGAATCGTCAGGGAGGGTGAGGTATGGCTACACCTTC. This gives the protein CASSESSGRVRYGYTF.

The rearrangement uses TRBV19 and TRBJ1-3; tentative D call: TRBD1 (5 bases). Looked up from germline, CDR1 is LNHDA and CDR2 is SQIVND (reference sequence). Between the trimmed V and J ends, which lost 6 bases and 2 bases, there was a span of 20 bases. The CDR3 length is 17 residues. The CDR3 loop is CASSRGPGRGAGNTIYF. The CDR3 region has the DNA TGTGCCAGTAGCCGAGGCCCTGGGAGGGGAGCTGGAAACACCATATATTTT.

This rearrangement joins TRBV28 to TRBJ2-7, with 10 bases that match TRBD1. This CDR3 is 16 amino acids long. With 5 bases clipped from V and 6 bases from J, the junction kept 13 bases outside the gene matches. Germline V gene sequence: CDR1 MDHEN, CDR2 SYDVKM. CDR3 coding DNA: TGTGCCAGCAGTGAACTAGGGACAGGGGTCCTCCTCGAGCAGTACTTC. This codes for CASSELGTGVLLEQYF.

This rearrangement joins TRBV9 to TRBJ2-1, with D possibly TRBD1 on 6 matching bases. V lost 9 bases and J lost 6, with 13 bases in between. The CDR3 sequence is 12 residues long. CDR1 is SGDLS, CDR2 YYNGEE, per germline. In DNA, the CDR3 is TGTGCCAACCCACTACAGGGCAATGAGCAGTTCTTC. Translation: CANPLQGNEQFF.

This clone was observed a handful of times. DNA for the CDR3: TGTGCCAGCAGAACAGGGATGAACACTGAAGCTTTCTTT. This encodes CASRTGMNTEAFF. The chain recombines TRBV2 with TRBJ1-1, with D perhaps TRBD1 (6 bases). The CDR3 is 13 amino acids. Germline CDR1 SNHLY, CDR2 FYNNEI. V was cut by 6 bases and J by 0 bases, with 8 bases left in between.

This chain joins TRBV28 and TRBJ1-1; 9 bases are shared with TRBD1. Germline V lookup: CDR1 MDHEN, CDR2 SYDVKM. V was clipped by 5 bases and J by 6 bases; unmatched bases: 7. This CDR3 contains 14 residues. The DNA for the CDR3 is TGTGCCAGCAGTGGAACAGGGGGCCGCCCTGAAGCTTTCTTT. Residues: CASSGTGGRPEAFF.

The chain uses TRBV11-3 and TRBJ2-7; TRBD2 matches 8 bases. V gave up 5 bases and J gave up 2 bases; unmatched junction bases: 14. The CDR3 totals 17 residues. The germline V gene has CDR1 SGHNT and CDR2 YENEEA. The DNA of the CDR3 is TGTGCCAGCAGCCGTCGGAGTGTAGCGGGGCTTACCTACGAGCAGTACTTC. It yields the protein CASSRRSVAGLTYEQYF.

The genes are TRBV11-2 and TRBJ2-3; 8 nucleotides match TRBD2. Trimming removed 1 base from V and 0 bases from J; junction bases left unmatched: 12. The CDR3 has 19 residues. From germline, CDR1 is SGHAT and CDR2 FQNNGV. CDR3 loop: CASSLVFGGGIPSTDTQYF. The CDR3 DNA is TGTGCCAGCAGCTTAGTGTTCGGGGGGGGTATCCCAAGCACAGATACGCAGTATTTT.

This sequence joins TRBV5-5 and TRBJ1-2; possibly TRBD1 for D (6 bases). Germline V gene lookup returns CDR1 SGHKS and CDR2 YYEKEE (reference sequence). Deletions cut 3 bases from V and 4 bases from J, with 13 bases between. There are 14 residues in the CDR3. The CDR3 DNA follows: TGTGCCAGCAGCTCAGGACAGTCTCTCTATGGCTACACCTTC. Translating it yields CASSSGQSLYGYTF. Based on the CDR3 plus reference TRBV5-5 and TRBJ1-2, the full variable domain is DAGVTQSPTHLIKTRGQQVTLRCSPISGHKSVSWYQQVLGQGPQFIFQYYEKEERGRGNFPDRFSARQFPNYSSELNVNALLLGDSALYLCASSSGQSLYGYTFGSGTRLTVV.

The table lists this clone with a few counts. J is TRBJ2-7 and V is TRBV27; TRBD1 agrees at 7 bases. With V trimmed by 5 bases and J by 2 bases, 6 bases remained unmatched. The CDR3 length is 14 residues. Germline CDR1 and CDR2: MNHEY and SMNVEV (reference sequence). The CDR3 sequence is CASSPMGQPYEQYF. The CDR3 DNA follows: TGTGCCAGCAGTCCGATGGGACAGCCCTACGAGCAGTACTTC.

This clone is a singleton in its sample. This rearrangement joins TRBV11-1 to TRBJ2-3; 7 nucleotides agree with TRBD1. The V gene's germline CDR1 is SGHAT and CDR2 FQDESV (reference sequence). Germline trimming cut 5 bases from V and 4 bases from J; bases unmatched to any gene: 12. This CDR3 is built from 16 residues. The CDR3 nucleotides read TGTGCCAGCAGCCCGCAACAGGGGCCTCGCCCAGATACGCAGTATTTT. It specifies CASSPQQGPRPDTQYF.

The chain's CDR3 is CASSQLHPPAGYRQPQHF. CDR3 coding DNA: TGCGCCAGCAGTCAACTCCACCCCCCCGCCGGGTATCGTCAGCCCCAGCATTTT. This chain joins TRBV23-1 and TRBJ1-5; D gene unclear. TRBV23-1 is sorted into the ORF group, with uncertain function. CDR3 length equals 18 residues. V lost 2 bases and J 6 bases, leaving 23 bases between the germline ends.

The chain carries TRBV3-1 (or the pseudogene TRBV3-2) and TRBJ1-5; D gene ambiguous. The CDR3 sequence is 14 residues long. Germline V CDR1 and CDR2: LGHDT, YNNKEL (reference sequence). The V and J ends lost 1 base and 7 bases respectively, with 11 bases between them. CDR3 sequence reads: CASSQGATKQPQHF. For the CDR3, the DNA is TGTGCCAGCAGCCAAGGGGCAACCAAGCAGCCCCAGCATTTT.

The count of this clone is one. The V and J genes are TRBV6-1 and TRBJ1-5; D remains unclear. The length of the CDR3 is 16 residues. Germline V gene sequence: CDR1 MNHNS, CDR2 SASEGT. V lost 0 bases to trimming and J lost 0 bases, with 9 bases between them. The CDR3 protein is CASSEAYGNSNQPQHF. CDR3 nucleotide sequence: TGTGCCAGCAGTGAAGCGTACGGTAATAGCAATCAGCCCCAGCATTTT.

J is TRBJ2-1 and V is TRBV7-9; maybe TRBD2 (5 bases). This CDR3 spans 16 amino acids. V lost 5 bases and J lost 0, with 14 bases in between. The germline V gene has CDR1 SEHNR and CDR2 FQNEAQ (reference sequence). CDR3 sequence reads: CASSLGGPSSYNEQFF. CDR3 in DNA: TGTGCCAGCAGCCTGGGCGGGCCCAGCTCCTACAATGAGCAGTTCTTC.

The chain combines TRBV5-6 with TRBJ2-3; D perhaps matches TRBD2 (6 bases). Germline loops: CDR1 SGHDT, CDR2 YYEEEE. This CDR3 has 17 residues. Trimming left V 0 bases short and J 3 bases short, with 17 bases between. CDR3 sequence (DNA): TGTGCCAGCAGCTTGGGTGGAGCAGGTCGGGGGACAGATACGCAGTATTTT. Residues: CASSLGGAGRGTDTQYF.

This clone showed up just once. The rearrangement uses TRBV11-2 and TRBJ2-7, with D possibly matching TRBD1 (7 bases). The CDR3 is 14 amino acids. V was clipped by 5 bases and J by 2 bases, with 13 bases between them. Germline-derived CDR1 and CDR2 are SGHAT and FQNNGV. CDR3 in DNA: TGTGCCAGCAGCCCAGGGGGAGGCGCCTACGAGCAGTACTTC. Translated, it gives CASSPGGGAYEQYF.

The chain employs TRBV30 and TRBJ2-6, with D unresolved. Germline-derived CDR1 and CDR2 are GTSNPN and SVGIG (reference sequence). V lost 1 base and J 1 base, leaving 5 bases between the germline ends. The CDR3 length is 14 residues. CDR3 sequence reads: CAWSGQSGANVLTF. The CDR3 region has the DNA TGTGCCTGGAGTGGGCAGTCTGGGGCCAACGTCCTGACTTTC.

V and J are TRBV19 and TRBJ1-2; no reliable D call. CDR1 and CDR2 (germline): LNHDA, SQIVND (reference sequence). The CDR3 has 15 residues. Trimming took 3 bases from V and 3 from J, leaving 14 bases between them. CDR3 DNA: TGTGCCAGTAGTATTCAACGGGGTAATGACTATGGCTACACCTTC. Translated: CASSIQRGNDYGYTF.

This chain links TRBV7-2 with TRBJ2-3; D is possibly TRBD2 (5 bases). CDR1 is SGHTA, CDR2 FQGNSA, per germline. CDR3 length: 16 residues. Trimming removed 5 bases from V and 0 bases from J, with 15 bases in between. The CDR3 spells CASSPRLAPSTDTQYF. Here the CDR3 DNA reads TGTGCCAGCAGCCCCCGGCTAGCACCTAGCACAGATACGCAGTATTTT.

The sample holds a few counts of this clone. The chain is built from TRBV29-1 and TRBJ1-1; 8 positions agree with TRBD1. V trimming: 1 base; J trimming: 4 bases; junction bases outside the gene matches: 2. Germline lookup yields CDR1 SQVTM and CDR2 ANQGSEA. There are 13 residues in the CDR3. CDR3 coding DNA: TGCAGCGTTGAAGGTACAGGGGGCACTGAAGCTTTCTTT. Its translation: CSVEGTGGTEAFF. Variable domain in full (rest from reference TRBV29-1 and TRBJ1-1): SAVISQKPSRDICQRGTSLTIQCQVDSQVTMMFWYRQQPGQSLTLIATANQGSEATYESGFVIDKFPISRPNLTFSTLTVSNMSPEDSSIYLCSVEGTGGTEAFFGQGTRLTVV.

V is TRBV5-6 and J is TRBJ2-3, with 12 bases fitting TRBD2. Germline V gives CDR1 SGHDT, CDR2 YYEEEE. V shed 4 bases and J 0 bases; nucleotides not matched to a gene: 9. This CDR3 is 18 amino acids long. CDR3 coding DNA: TGTGCCAGCAGCCAACTAGCGGGGGGCGGCCCTAGCACAGATACGCAGTATTTT. Its protein is CASSQLAGGGPSTDTQYF.